This T cell receptor (beta chain) was sequenced during a study of CD8+CD57+ T cells in acquired aplastic anemia. On this clonotype itself: Its matching antigen is unknown. Mismatch with germline at one junction end may stem from a read error.

The TCR beta profiling, which covered VDJ combination and CDR3 sequence, was carried out using genomic DNA as the template. TCRdb re-analysed the reads in MiXCR, keeping a single row per CDR3 protein. The table shows around 19,000 distinct CDR3 sequences, with less than 40% occurring only once. CD8+CD57+ cell expansion had been shown by flow cytometry in patients chosen for sequencing. Study-level findings and limits: Measurement in patients showed lower diversity in CD8+CD57+ cells than in total CD4+ and CD8+ pools.

This TCR derives from a human donor with aplastic anemia. The sample was CD8+CD57+ T cells sorted from PBMCs. The subset here: bead-enriched CD8+CD57+ effector memory T cells from SAA patients.

CDR3 protein: CASSERGNQPQHF. The DNA for the CDR3 is TGTGCCAGCAGTGAAAGGGGCAATCAGCCCCAGCATTTT. The J gene is TRBJ1-5, the V gene TRBV10-3, with no clear D. The CDR3 spans 13 residues. In germline, CDR1 is ENHRY, CDR2 SYGVKD.